The T cell receptor (beta chain) described here comes from a study of blood T cell repertoires in COVID-19. Looking at the study overall: Both acute and convalescent COVID-19 samples were obtained from the United States, Italy and Spain. The analysed material was cDNA or gDNA that came from T cells, B-cell-depleted T cells, or PBMCs.

Under the authors' procedure: Scientists estimated how many nucleated cells there were by amplifying reference gene primers. The repertoire was sequenced with immunoSEQ multiplex PCR; TCRdb's copy has only in-frame clones and lacks some. The DNA was the basis for D and trimming; V, J and clone size are from that table. Of approximately 120,000 clones in the sample, 70% to 80% are singletons; the top ten hold approximately 25%. CDR1 is MDHEN and CDR2 is SYDVKM in the germline V gene. Trimming removed 5 bases from V and 2 bases from J; junction bases left unmatched: 12. This CDR3 region has 16 residues.

This rearrangement joins TRBV28 to TRBJ2-7, with 7 bases aligning to TRBD1. This clonotype originated in a human donor in a cohort sampled during active COVID-19. The specimen was peripheral blood. CDR3 DNA: TGTGCCAGCAGTCCTAAGACAGGGACCCTTCCCTACGAGCAGTACTTC. This codes for CASSPKTGTLPYEQYF.